Listed here are 17 T cell receptor beta chains from one sample, sequenced in a study of cytomegalovirus exposure and HLA in healthy donors. PCR primers comprised 60 Vbeta and 13 Jbeta primers. Here immunoSEQ multiplex PCR was the method, and the copy in TCRdb shows in-frame clones only, minus some. Of over 130,000 clones in the sample, roughly 83% were seen once. Material for sequencing was PBMCs. The origin of the receptors is a human donor in good health.

This clone has more than one count but fewer than ten. The chain is built from TRBV7-9 and TRBJ2-7; D remains unclear. CDR1 is SEHNR, CDR2 FQNEAQ, per germline (reference sequence). This CDR3 comprises 14 residues. V was pared by 2 bases and J by 2 bases, with 10 bases between. Here the CDR3 DNA reads TGTGCCAGCAGCTTAAATGCCCGGGCCTACGAGCAGTACTTC. Protein product: CASSLNARAYEQYF. Together with reference TRBV7-9 and TRBJ2-7, the CDR3 gives the full variable domain: DTGVSQNPRHKITKRGQNVTFRCDPISEHNRLYWYRQTLGQGPEFLTYFQNEAQLEKSRLLSDRFSAERPKGSFSTLEIQRTEQGDSAMYLCASSLNARAYEQYFGPGTRLTVT.

A few counts support this clone. The rearrangement joins TRBV11-3 to TRBJ1-1, with no clear D. V shed 8 bases and J shed 0 bases, with 7 bases lying between them. The CDR3 length is 12 residues. Germline assignment: CDR1 SGHNT and CDR2 YENEEA. The CDR3 sequence: CASRGMNTEAFF. DNA of the CDR3: TGTGCCAGCCGAGGAATGAACACTGAAGCTTTCTTT.

The V and J genes are TRBV5-4 and TRBJ1-1; D is unclear. V dropped 3 bases and J dropped 8 bases, with 17 bases sitting between them. The CDR3 totals 14 residues. Per the germline V gene, CDR1 is SGHNT and CDR2 is YYREEE (reference sequence). The CDR3 sequence: CASSSEDSPGEAFF. The DNA of the CDR3 is TGTGCCAGCAGCTCCGAGGACTCCCCGGGCGAAGCTTTCTTT. Looking up the rest from reference TRBV5-4 and TRBJ1-1 gives the full variable domain: ETGVTQSPTHLIKTRGQQVTLRCSSQSGHNTVSWYQQALGQGPQFIFQYYREEENGRGNFPPRFSGLQFPNYSSELNVNALELDDSALYLCASSSEDSPGEAFFGQGTRLTVV.

The rearrangement uses TRBV19 and TRBJ2-7, with 10 nucleotides matching TRBD1. This CDR3 is built from 16 residues. J gave up 3 bases and V 3 bases, and 8 bases lay outside the gene matches. Germline CDR1 is LNHDA and CDR2 is SQIVND (reference sequence). The CDR3, as DNA: TGTGCCAGTAGTATCACTCTGGGACAGGGGATCTACGAGCAGTACTTC. Protein: CASSITLGQGIYEQYF.

The V gene is TRBV4-3, the J gene TRBJ2-3, with D perhaps matching TRBD1 (5 bases). CDR1 is LGHNA and CDR2 is YSLEER in the germline V gene. The V end lost 0 bases, the J end lost 3 bases, and 13 bases lay between the germline ends. CDR3 length equals 16 residues. The CDR3 protein is CASSQDPGMMTDTQYF. CDR3 nucleotides: TGCGCCAGCAGCCAAGACCCAGGGATGATGACAGATACGCAGTATTTT.

The V call is TRBV11-3, the J call TRBJ2-3, with D perhaps TRBD2 (7 bases). Looked up from germline, CDR1 is SGHNT and CDR2 is YENEEA. V was clipped by 5 bases and J by 6 bases, with 21 bases between them. This CDR3 spans 16 amino acids. The CDR3 DNA reads TGTGCCAGCAGCCCCGGTACGGGGGGCCTTTGGGATACGCAGTATTTT. Protein sequence: CASSPGTGGLWDTQYF.

The chain employs TRBV5-4 and TRBJ1-2; D uncertain. This CDR3 spans 16 amino acids. The germline V and J ends were trimmed by 3 bases and 3 bases, with 18 bases remaining between them. Germline loops: CDR1 SGHNT, CDR2 YYREEE (reference sequence). For the CDR3, the DNA is TGTGCCAGCAGCTCCAAACGATACCGGGAGCACTATGGCTACACCTTC. Translation: CASSSKRYREHYGYTF. The variable domain in full, with the rest retrieved from reference TRBV5-4 and TRBJ1-2, is ETGVTQSPTHLIKTRGQQVTLRCSSQSGHNTVSWYQQALGQGPQFIFQYYREEENGRGNFPPRFSGLQFPNYSSELNVNALELDDSALYLCASSSKRYREHYGYTFGSGTRLTVV.

A note on this clone: One junction end disagrees with the germline gene, perhaps due to a read error. J is TRBJ1-2 and V is TRBV6-5; possibly TRBD1 for D (5 bases). The CDR3 covers 16 residues. Germline V CDR1 and CDR2: MNHEY, SVGAGI. The CDR3 sequence is CASSYSGAAGRGGYPF. As DNA, the CDR3 is TGTGCCAGCAGTTACTCAGGGGCAGCCGGAAGGGGTGGCTACCCCTTC.

In DNA, the CDR3 is TGTGCCAGCAGTCGCACTGGGGCCGGGGGGACCCAGTACTTC. Its translation: CASSRTGAGGTQYF. This chain joins TRBV6-6 and TRBJ2-5; possibly TRBD2 for D (6 bases). The CDR3 sequence is 14 residues long. V lost 5 bases and J 7 bases, leaving 17 bases between the germline ends. CDR1 and CDR2 from the germline V gene are MNHNY and SVGAGI (reference sequence).

The chain links TRBV2 to TRBJ1-5, with a weak D call TRBD1 (5 bases). Germline V lookup: CDR1 SNHLY, CDR2 FYNNEI. The CDR3 is 15 residues long. V shed 4 bases and J shed 3 bases, with 13 bases lying between them. In DNA, the CDR3 is TGTGCCAGCAGTGTTGTGACAGAGATCAATCAGCCCCAGCATTTT. Translating gives CASSVVTEINQPQHF.

V is TRBV7-9 and J is TRBJ2-3; 10 bases are a match to TRBD2. Unmatched junction bases numbered 2, after V lost 4 bases and J lost 1 base. This CDR3 contains 15 residues. CDR1 and CDR2 (germline): SEHNR, FQNEAQ (reference sequence). The CDR3 DNA reads as TGTGCCAGCAGCTCCGGGACTAGCGGCACAGATACGCAGTATTTT. It specifies CASSSGTSGTDTQYF.

This clone was found a few times. The V call is TRBV19, the J call TRBJ1-2; D not resolved. CDR1 is LNHDA and CDR2 is SQIVND in the germline V gene (reference sequence). Trimming cost V 3 bases and J 3 bases, with 8 bases left between them. The CDR3 has 13 residues. The CDR3 DNA follows: TGTGCCAGTAGTATTATGTCGGACTATGGCTACACCTTC. Translating it yields CASSIMSDYGYTF.

V and J are TRBV7-6 and TRBJ2-1; 9 nucleotides match TRBD2. Trimming took 1 base from V and 7 from J; bases not matched to a gene: 5. Germline V lookup: CDR1 SGHVS, CDR2 FNYEAQ. This CDR3 is built from 15 residues. The CDR3 DNA follows: TGTGCCAGCAGCTTAGGAGCGGGAGGTGGAAATGAGCAGTTCTTC. Translation: CASSLGAGGGNEQFF. The full variable domain, rest sourced from reference TRBV7-6 and TRBJ2-1, is GAGVSQSPRYKVTKRGQDVALRCDPISGHVSLYWYRQALGQGPEFLTYFNYEAQQDKSGLPNDRFSAERPEGSISTLTIQRTEQRDSAMYRCASSLGAGGGNEQFFGPGTRLTVL.

To note about this clone: The same CDR3 arises from other DNA sequences in this sample as well. The chain couples TRBV7-9 to TRBJ2-7, with TRBD1 as a possible D gene (6 bases). Per germline, CDR1 SEHNR and CDR2 FQNEAQ (reference sequence). There are 13 residues in the CDR3. The V end was cut by 1 base, the J end by 7 bases, with 11 bases between. The CDR3 DNA reads TGTGCCAGCAGCTTAGGGGGGACACTTGAGCAGTACTTC. Encoded protein: CASSLGGTLEQYF.

The J gene is TRBJ1-5, the V gene TRBV30; 8 nucleotides agree with TRBD1. The ends lost 4 bases at V and 5 bases at J; junction bases unmatched: 7. CDR3 length equals 14 residues. Germline V CDR1 and CDR2: GTSNPN, SVGIG (reference sequence). The CDR3: CAWTRGQGDQPQHF. In DNA, the CDR3 is TGTGCCTGGACACGAGGACAGGGCGATCAGCCCCAGCATTTT.

The rearrangement joins TRBV28 to TRBJ2-1, with 8 positions matching TRBD1. Per the germline V gene, CDR1 is MDHEN and CDR2 is SYDVKM. The CDR3 runs 12 residues. J lost 12 bases, V lost 6 bases, and 7 bases had no gene match. CDR3 sequence: CASRTGDLGQFF. In DNA form, the CDR3 reads TGTGCCAGCAGGACAGGGGATTTGGGGCAGTTCTTC.

This clone came up a few times. This sequence joins TRBV5-1 and TRBJ2-4; no firm D call. With 4 bases removed from V and 8 bases from J, the gap between germline ends came to 16 bases. Germline CDR1 reads SGHRS; CDR2 reads YFSETQ. The CDR3 covers 14 residues. CDR3 region: CASSVDTGLDIQYF. The CDR3 coding sequence is TGCGCCAGCAGCGTAGACACCGGATTGGACATTCAGTACTTC.